The T cell receptor (beta chain) under discussion was sequenced for a study of vaccination and CD4 T cells after COVID-19. Whole-study context: The cells in question were stimulated using overlapping spike peptides derived from SARS-CoV-2, HCoV-NL63, HCoV-OC43 and HCoV-229E.

The Oncomine TCR Beta short-read assay generated sequence data from the DNA of cultured CD4+ T cells. TCRdb ran MiXCR on the PCR reads and lists one entry per CDR3 protein. The repertoire includes 6,500 to 9,500 distinct CDR3 sequences, 20% to 25% of them detected once, and 20% to 25% sits in the top ten. Concerning this clonotype itself: The antigen is not known.

The CDR3 has 19 amino acids. V lost 0 bases and J lost 4; bases outside the gene matches: 15. Germline CDR1 is DFQATT and CDR2 is SNEGSKA (reference sequence). Treatment of the sample: approximately 11-day PBMC culture with coronavirus spike peptide pools or control peptides (ViraFEST assay). The sequencing here drew on CD4+ T cells from blood, cultured in vitro, taken after SARS-CoV-2 vaccination. The sequence derives from a human donor who had recovered from COVID-19. V is TRBV20-1 and J is TRBJ2-6, with 7 bases matching TRBD2. The CDR3 DNA follows: TGCAGTGCTAGAGATTTTAGGGGTGGGGGGGACGACGGGGCCAACGTCCTGACTTTC. Translation gives CSARDFRGGGDDGANVLTF.